The 22 T cell receptor beta chains listed next were all sequenced from one sample in a study of T cells in Graves' hyperthyroidism and ophthalmopathy. RNA transcripts provided the source from which TCR beta CDR3 regions were amplified. HTBI primers were used for first-round RT-PCR of the TCR CDR3. TCRdb recomputed calls from the multiplex PCR reads with MiXCR, one row per CDR3 protein. The sample contains a few hundred thousand distinct CDR3 sequences, 15% to 18% of which appear only once. Source material: blood. These receptor sequences come from a young woman with Graves' hyperthyroidism that later progressed to Graves' ophthalmopathy.

This clonotype has ten or more counts. This chain uses TRBV20-1 with TRBJ2-1; D not certain. CDR1 DFQATT and CDR2 SNEGSKA come from the germline V gene (reference sequence). V lost 2 bases and J 10 bases, leaving 12 bases between the germline ends. CDR3 size: 12 residues. As DNA, the CDR3 is TGCAGTGCTAGACGTGGGGTCGGCGAGCAGTTCTTC. It encodes CSARRGVGEQFF.

This clonotype has more than one count but fewer than ten. The rearrangement links TRBV15 to TRBJ1-5; 7 bases line up with TRBD1. This CDR3 spans 17 amino acids. Germline lookup yields CDR1 LNHNV and CDR2 YYDKDF (reference sequence). The junction had 8 bases not matched to a gene; V was cut back by 1 base and J by 2 bases. In nucleotides, the CDR3 is TGTGCCACCAGCAGAGCGCGCAGGGGGAAGGGCAATCAGCCCCAGCATTTT. Its protein is CATSRARRGKGNQPQHF.

The V call is TRBV20-1, the J call TRBJ1-2; D not resolved. From germline, CDR1 is DFQATT and CDR2 SNEGSKA (reference sequence). This CDR3 has 13 residues. Trimming left V 0 bases short and J 4 bases short, with 9 bases between. The CDR3 nucleotides read TGCAGTGCTAGAGACCGGACGGGCTATGGCTACACCTTC. Translation: CSARDRTGYGYTF.

V gene TRBV7-9 combines with J gene TRBJ2-1; possibly TRBD2 for D (7 bases). From germline, CDR1 is SEHNR and CDR2 FQNEAQ (reference sequence). The CDR3 runs to 19 residues. Between the trimmed V and J ends, which lost 5 bases and 10 bases, there was a span of 33 bases. The CDR3 loop reads CASSGQIRAEGEGLREQFF. Here the CDR3 DNA reads TGTGCCAGCAGCGGCCAAATTAGGGCCGAGGGGGAGGGCCTCAGAGAGCAGTTCTTC.

This clonotype was found many times. The rearrangement links TRBV12-3 or TRBV12-4 to TRBJ2-1; 11 positions agree with TRBD2. The CDR3 loop spans 15 amino acids. V was pared by 6 bases and J by 7 bases, with 8 bases of the junction left unmatched. CDR3 amino acids: CASRELAGERNEQFF. CDR3 in DNA: TGTGCCAGCAGGGAACTAGCGGGAGAACGAAATGAGCAGTTCTTC.

This clonotype turned up a few times. This chain joins TRBV4-1 and TRBJ2-1, with D maybe TRBD2 (6 bases). CDR1 and CDR2 from the germline V gene are MGHRA and YSYEKL. Trimming cost V 4 bases and J 6 bases, with 16 bases left between them. The CDR3 is 15 residues long. The CDR3 DNA reads TGCGCCAGCAGCCCCGCCGGGACTGGGACCAATGAGCAGTTCTTC. Translated: CASSPAGTGTNEQFF.

As to this clonotype: A much larger clone lies one base from this, so it may be a read error. The chain links TRBV24-1 to TRBJ1-5, with D possibly matching TRBD1 (6 bases). The CDR3 covers 14 residues. Trimming stripped 1 base from V and 5 bases from J, with 8 bases between. The germline V gene has CDR1 KGHDR and CDR2 SFDVKD. The CDR3 spells CATSDFAGDQPQHF. For the CDR3, the DNA is TGTGCCACCAGTGATTTTGCAGGGGATCAGCCCCAGCATTTT.

This clonotype has at least ten counts. The chain links TRBV6-5 to TRBJ2-1, with 7 bases aligning to TRBD2. The germline CDR1 and CDR2 sequences are MNHEY and SVGAGI. The CDR3 runs 16 residues. Unmatched junction bases numbered 6, after V lost 0 bases and J lost 4 bases. The CDR3 DNA reads as TGTGCCAGCAGTTACTCTGGGACTAAGCTGTACAATGAGCAGTTCTTC. The encoded protein is CASSYSGTKLYNEQFF.

The sample holds a few counts of this clonotype. This sequence joins TRBV12-3 or TRBV12-4 and TRBJ1-5; D gene unclear. V lost 5 bases and J lost 10, with 15 bases in between. This CDR3 spans 13 amino acids. CDR3 sequence (DNA): TGTGCCAGCAGTCTCGCGTGGGCGCAACCCCAGCATTTT. As protein: CASSLAWAQPQHF.

The J gene is TRBJ2-1, the V gene TRBV7-3; 7 bases map to TRBD2. Per the germline V gene, CDR1 is SGHTA and CDR2 is FQGTGA. J gave up 2 bases and V 6 bases, and 1 base lay outside the gene matches. This CDR3 is built from 13 residues. CDR3 sequence reads: CASRTSPYNEQFF. CDR3 bases: TGTGCCAGCAGGACTAGCCCCTACAATGAGCAGTTCTTC.

This chain connects TRBV7-2 to TRBJ2-7; 9 bases are shared with TRBD2. The ends lost 5 bases at V and 3 bases at J; junction bases unmatched: 11. CDR3 length: 16 amino acids. The germline V gene encodes CDR1 SGHTA and CDR2 FQGNSA. The CDR3 DNA follows: TGTGCCAGCAGCCCAAAGCTGGCTAGCGGGATCTACGAGCAGTACTTC. Its translation: CASSPKLASGIYEQYF.

This clonotype was detected a few times. This rearrangement joins TRBV7-9 to TRBJ2-1, with D hard to call. Trimming cost V 5 bases and J 8 bases, with 10 bases left between them. In germline, CDR1 is SEHNR, CDR2 FQNEAQ (reference sequence). The CDR3 extends over 12 amino acids. Here the CDR3 reads CASSLFDHEQFF. The DNA of the CDR3 is TGTGCCAGCAGCCTGTTCGACCATGAGCAGTTCTTC.

This clonotype was counted many times. The rearrangement joins TRBV11-2 to TRBJ2-3; TRBD2 matches 8 bases. Germline V gene sequence: CDR1 SGHAT, CDR2 FQNNGV. The CDR3 runs 16 residues. V shed 5 bases and J 1 base; nucleotides not matched to a gene: 8. Here the CDR3 DNA reads TGTGCCAGCAGCCCCGGGGGGGCGGCCCGCACAGATACGCAGTATTTT. Its translation: CASSPGGAARTDTQYF.

This clonotype was picked up many times. The rearrangement uses TRBV11-2 and TRBJ1-1; D unresolved. CDR1 is SGHAT, CDR2 FQNNGV, per germline. The CDR3 length is 17 residues. Trimming removed 1 base from V and 10 bases from J, with 25 bases in between. Here the CDR3 reads CASSLGFADMMILGAFF. CDR3 sequence (DNA): TGTGCCAGCAGCTTAGGGTTCGCAGACATGATGATATTAGGAGCTTTCTTT.

This clonotype was detected many times. The V and J genes are TRBV12-3 or TRBV12-4 and TRBJ1-5; D possibly corresponds to TRBD1 (5 bases). Trimming took off 6 bases at V and 2 bases at J, with 11 bases between the two ends. This CDR3 contains 14 residues. CDR3 residues: CASSDTGGNQPQHF. The CDR3, as DNA: TGTGCCAGCAGCGATACGGGGGGCAATCAGCCCCAGCATTTT.

This clonotype occurred many times. The rearrangement links TRBV12-3 or TRBV12-4 to TRBJ1-1, with D maybe TRBD1 (6 bases). CDR3 size: 14 residues. V was pared by 7 bases and J by 0 bases, with 12 bases between. The CDR3 DNA reads as TGTGCCAGCACCCGGACAGAAGTGAACACTGAAGCTTTCTTT. Translated: CASTRTEVNTEAFF.

This clonotype was counted at least ten times. J is TRBJ2-7 and V is TRBV28; 9 positions agree with TRBD2. Trimming cost V 6 bases and J 6 bases; bases outside gene matches: 9. CDR1 is MDHEN, CDR2 SYDVKM, per germline. The CDR3 spans 14 residues. CDR3 sequence reads: CASSSRTSVPEQYF. The CDR3 bases are TGTGCCAGCAGCTCCCGGACTAGCGTACCCGAGCAGTACTTC.

This clonotype was detected many times. The CDR3 is CASSLEARVGNTEAFF. The CDR3 DNA is TGCGCCAGCAGCTTGGAGGCCAGGGTGGGGAACACTGAAGCTTTCTTT. The gene calls are TRBV5-1 and TRBJ1-1, with D possibly matching TRBD1 (5 bases). Germline CDR1 reads SGHRS; CDR2 reads YFSETQ. This CDR3 is 16 amino acids long. V lost 0 bases and J lost 1, with 13 bases in between.

A remark on this clonotype: A much larger clone lies one base from this, so it may be a read error. The chain joins TRBV20-1 to TRBJ2-1, with 10 bases identical to TRBD2. The CDR3 length is 13 residues. The V gene's germline CDR1 is DFQATT and CDR2 SNEGSKA (reference sequence). V lost 3 bases and J lost 12; bases outside the gene matches: 8. The CDR3 bases are TGCAGTGCTAGCCTAGCGGGAGAGGGTGGGCAGTTCTTC. Translating gives CSASLAGEGGQFF.

This clonotype has at least ten counts. The V and J genes are TRBV7-8 and TRBJ2-1; tentative D call: TRBD1 (6 bases). Germline V gene sequence: CDR1 SGHVS, CDR2 FQNEAQ. Trimming took 1 base from V and 5 from J, leaving 15 bases between them. The CDR3 covers 16 residues. The CDR3 DNA reads TGTGCCAGCAGCTTAGAGGCAGGGGTAGGAAACAATGAGCAGTTCTTC. It yields the protein CASSLEAGVGNNEQFF.

The rearrangement uses TRBV19 and TRBJ1-1; D may be TRBD1 (6 bases). The V end was cut by 5 bases, the J end by 6 bases, with 16 bases between. There are 14 residues in the CDR3. Germline CDR1 and CDR2: LNHDA and SQIVND (reference sequence). The CDR3 loop reads CASSPFIDRPEAFF. The CDR3 DNA sequence: TGTGCCAGTAGTCCATTCATCGACAGGCCTGAAGCTTTCTTT.

The V gene is TRBV19, the J gene TRBJ2-7, with a weak D call TRBD2 (5 bases). Germline loops: CDR1 LNHDA, CDR2 SQIVND (reference sequence). The CDR3 length is 13 residues. V lost 3 bases and J 3 bases, leaving 9 bases between the germline ends. CDR3 in amino acids: CASSISGNYEQYF. Here the CDR3 DNA reads TGTGCCAGTAGTATCTCCGGGAACTACGAGCAGTACTTC. The variable domain in full, with the rest retrieved from reference TRBV19 and TRBJ2-7, is DGGITQSPKYLFRKEGQNVTLSCEQNLNHDAMYWYRQDPGQGLRLIYYSQIVNDFQKGDIAEGYSVSREKKESFPLTVTSAQKNPTAFYLCASSISGNYEQYFGPGTRLTVT.